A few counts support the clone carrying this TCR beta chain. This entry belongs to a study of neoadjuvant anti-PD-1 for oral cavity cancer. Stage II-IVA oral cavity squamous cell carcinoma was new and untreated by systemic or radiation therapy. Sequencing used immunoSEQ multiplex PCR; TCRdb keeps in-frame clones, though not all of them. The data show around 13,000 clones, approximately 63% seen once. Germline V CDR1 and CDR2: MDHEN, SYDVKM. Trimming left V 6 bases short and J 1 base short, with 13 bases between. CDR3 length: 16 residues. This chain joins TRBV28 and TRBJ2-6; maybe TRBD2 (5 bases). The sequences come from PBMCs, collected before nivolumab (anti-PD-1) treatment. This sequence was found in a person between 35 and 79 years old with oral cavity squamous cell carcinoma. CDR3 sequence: CASSPLGDSGANVLTF. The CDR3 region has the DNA TGTGCCAGCAGCCCTCTCGGGGATTCTGGGGCCAACGTCCTGACTTTC.